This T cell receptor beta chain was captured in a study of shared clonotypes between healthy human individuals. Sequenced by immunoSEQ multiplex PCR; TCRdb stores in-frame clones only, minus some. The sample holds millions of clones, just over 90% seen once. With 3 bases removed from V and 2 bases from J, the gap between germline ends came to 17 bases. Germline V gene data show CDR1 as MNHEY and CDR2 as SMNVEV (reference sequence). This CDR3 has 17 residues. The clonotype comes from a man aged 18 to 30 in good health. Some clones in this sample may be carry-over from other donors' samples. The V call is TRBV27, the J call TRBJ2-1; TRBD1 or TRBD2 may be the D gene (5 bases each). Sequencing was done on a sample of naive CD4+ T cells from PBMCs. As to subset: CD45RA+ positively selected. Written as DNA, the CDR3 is TGTGCCAGCAGTTTTGTGAGGCCAGGGAGTCCCTACAATGAGCAGTTCTTC. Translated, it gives CASSFVRPGSPYNEQFF.